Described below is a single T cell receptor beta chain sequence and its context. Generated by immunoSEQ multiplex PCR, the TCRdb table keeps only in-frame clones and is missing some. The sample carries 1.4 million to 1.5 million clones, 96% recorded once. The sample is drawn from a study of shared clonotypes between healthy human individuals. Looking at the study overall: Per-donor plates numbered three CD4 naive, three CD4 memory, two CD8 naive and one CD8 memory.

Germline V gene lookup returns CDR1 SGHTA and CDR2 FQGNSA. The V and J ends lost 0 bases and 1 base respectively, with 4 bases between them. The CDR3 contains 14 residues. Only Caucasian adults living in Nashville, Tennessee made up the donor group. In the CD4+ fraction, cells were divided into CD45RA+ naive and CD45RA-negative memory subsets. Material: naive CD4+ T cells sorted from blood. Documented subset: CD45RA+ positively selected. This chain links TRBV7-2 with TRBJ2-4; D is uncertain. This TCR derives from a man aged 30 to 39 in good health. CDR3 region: CASSLARAKNIQYF. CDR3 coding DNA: TGTGCCAGCAGCTTAGCCCGTGCCAAAAACATTCAGTACTTC.